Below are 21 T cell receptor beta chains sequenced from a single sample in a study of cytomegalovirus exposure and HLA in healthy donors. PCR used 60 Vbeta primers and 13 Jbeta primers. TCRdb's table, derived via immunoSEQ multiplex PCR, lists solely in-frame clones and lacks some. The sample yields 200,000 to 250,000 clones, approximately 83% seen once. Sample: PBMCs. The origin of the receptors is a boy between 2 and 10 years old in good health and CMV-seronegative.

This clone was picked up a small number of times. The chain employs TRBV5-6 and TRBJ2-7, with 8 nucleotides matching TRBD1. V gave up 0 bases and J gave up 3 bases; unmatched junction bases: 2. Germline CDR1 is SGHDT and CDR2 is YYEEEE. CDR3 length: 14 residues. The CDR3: CASSLGDRYYEQYF. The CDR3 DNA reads TGTGCCAGCAGCTTGGGGGACAGGTACTACGAGCAGTACTTC.

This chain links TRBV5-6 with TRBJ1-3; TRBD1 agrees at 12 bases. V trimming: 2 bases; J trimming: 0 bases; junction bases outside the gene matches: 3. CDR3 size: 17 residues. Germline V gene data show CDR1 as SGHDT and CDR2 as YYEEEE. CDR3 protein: CASSLPGQGASGNTIYF. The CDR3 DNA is TGTGCCAGCAGCTTACCGGGACAGGGGGCCTCTGGAAACACCATATATTTT.

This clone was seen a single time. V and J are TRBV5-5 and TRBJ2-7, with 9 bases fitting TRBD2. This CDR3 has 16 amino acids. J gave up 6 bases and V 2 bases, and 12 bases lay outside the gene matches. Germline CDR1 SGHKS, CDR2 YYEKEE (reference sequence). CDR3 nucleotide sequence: TGTGCCAGCAGCTTCCCCCCAGCGGGGGGACAAACCGAGCAGTACTTC. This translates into CASSFPPAGGQTEQYF. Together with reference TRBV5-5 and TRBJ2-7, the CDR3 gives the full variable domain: DAGVTQSPTHLIKTRGQQVTLRCSPISGHKSVSWYQQVLGQGPQFIFQYYEKEERGRGNFPDRFSARQFPNYSSELNVNALLLGDSALYLCASSFPPAGGQTEQYFGPGTRLTVT.

CDR3 sequence reads: CSVEFDTRHSLGTGELFF. The DNA of the CDR3 is TGCAGCGTTGAATTTGATACCCGACACTCCCTGGGCACCGGGGAGCTGTTTTTT. The V gene is TRBV29-1, the J gene TRBJ2-2; no reliable D call. Germline loops: CDR1 SQVTM, CDR2 ANQGSEA. The V end lost 2 bases, the J end lost 4 bases, and 23 bases lay between the germline ends. This CDR3 region has 18 residues.

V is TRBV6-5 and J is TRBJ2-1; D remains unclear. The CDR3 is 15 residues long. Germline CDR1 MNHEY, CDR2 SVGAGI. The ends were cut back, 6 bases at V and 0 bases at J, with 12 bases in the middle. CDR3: CASRATASSYNEQFF. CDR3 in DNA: TGTGCCAGCAGAGCCACAGCAAGCTCCTACAATGAGCAGTTCTTC.

The CDR3 coding sequence is TGTGCCAGCTACCCGGACAGGATGAACACTGAAGCTTTCTTT. Amino acid sequence: CASYPDRMNTEAFF. V and J are TRBV19 and TRBJ1-1; TRBD1 matches 7 bases. The CDR3 spans 14 residues. J gave up 0 bases and V 9 bases, and 7 bases lay outside the gene matches. In germline, CDR1 is LNHDA, CDR2 SQIVND (reference sequence). Variable domain in full (rest from reference TRBV19 and TRBJ1-1): DGGITQSPKYLFRKEGQNVTLSCEQNLNHDAMYWYRQDPGQGLRLIYYSQIVNDFQKGDIAEGYSVSREKKESFPLTVTSAQKNPTAFYLCASYPDRMNTEAFFGQGTRLTVV.

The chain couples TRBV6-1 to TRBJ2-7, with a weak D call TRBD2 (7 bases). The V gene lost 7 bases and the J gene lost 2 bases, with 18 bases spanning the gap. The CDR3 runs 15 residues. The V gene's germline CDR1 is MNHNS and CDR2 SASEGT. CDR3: CASNPGRGTPYEQYF. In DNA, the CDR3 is TGTGCCAGCAATCCAGGGAGGGGGACCCCCTACGAGCAGTACTTC.

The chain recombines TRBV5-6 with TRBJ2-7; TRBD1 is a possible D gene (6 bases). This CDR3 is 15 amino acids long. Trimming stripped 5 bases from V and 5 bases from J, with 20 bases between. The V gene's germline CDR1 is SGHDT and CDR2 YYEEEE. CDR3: CASRLTDRHTDEQYF. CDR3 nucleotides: TGTGCCAGCAGACTCACCGACAGGCACACGGACGAGCAGTACTTC.

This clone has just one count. The CDR3 DNA is TGTGCCAGCTCGCAGACTAGCGGGGGTATTGAGACCCAGTACTTC. This sequence encodes CASSQTSGGIETQYF. This sequence joins TRBV18 and TRBJ2-5, with TRBD2 matching 12 bases. The junction had 7 bases not matched to a gene; V was cut back by 6 bases and J by 5 bases. This CDR3 region has 15 residues. Germline loops: CDR1 KGHSH, CDR2 LQKENI.

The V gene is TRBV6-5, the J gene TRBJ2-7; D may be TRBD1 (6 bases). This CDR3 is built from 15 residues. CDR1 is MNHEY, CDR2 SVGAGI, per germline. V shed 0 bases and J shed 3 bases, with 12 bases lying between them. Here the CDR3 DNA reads TGTGCCAGCAGTTACTCCGGGACACTACTCTACGAGCAGTACTTC. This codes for CASSYSGTLLYEQYF.

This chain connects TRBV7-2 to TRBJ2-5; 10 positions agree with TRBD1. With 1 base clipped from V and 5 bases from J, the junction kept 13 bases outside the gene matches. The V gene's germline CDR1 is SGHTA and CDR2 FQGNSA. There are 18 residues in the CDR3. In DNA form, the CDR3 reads TGTGCCAGCAGCTTAGGAGCGCGGGGGACAGGGGTTGCTGAGACCCAGTACTTC. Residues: CASSLGARGTGVAETQYF.

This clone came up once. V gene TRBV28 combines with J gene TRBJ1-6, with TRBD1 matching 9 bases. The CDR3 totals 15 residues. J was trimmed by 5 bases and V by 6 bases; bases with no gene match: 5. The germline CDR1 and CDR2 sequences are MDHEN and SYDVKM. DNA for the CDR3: TGTGCCAGCAGGGAGGGGGACAGGGATAATTCACCCCTCCACTTT. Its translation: CASREGDRDNSPLHF.

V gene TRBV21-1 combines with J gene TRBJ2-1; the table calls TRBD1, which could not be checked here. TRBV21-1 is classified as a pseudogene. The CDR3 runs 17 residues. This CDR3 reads CASSKESKRDTYNEQFF. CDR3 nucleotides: TGTGCCAGCAGCAAAGAGTCTAAAAGGGACACCTACAATGAGCAGTTCTTC.

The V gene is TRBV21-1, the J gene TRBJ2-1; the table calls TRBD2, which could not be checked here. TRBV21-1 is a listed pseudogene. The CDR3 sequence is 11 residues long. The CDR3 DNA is TGTGCCAGCAGGAGGGTGGATGAGCAGTTCTTC. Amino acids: CASRRVDEQFF.

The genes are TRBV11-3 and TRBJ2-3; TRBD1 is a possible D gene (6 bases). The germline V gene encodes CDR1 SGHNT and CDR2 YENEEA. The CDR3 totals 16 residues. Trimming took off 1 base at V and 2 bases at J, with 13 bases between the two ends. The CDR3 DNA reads TGTGCCAGCAGCTTAGGGGCGAGGGGGACCACAGATACGCAGTATTTT. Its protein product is CASSLGARGTTDTQYF.

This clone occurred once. The CDR3, as DNA: TGCGCCAGCAGCTTGGAGACTCTCGGAAACACCATATATTTT. Its protein is CASSLETLGNTIYF. The chain links TRBV5-1 to TRBJ1-3; no clear D. Germline CDR1 is SGHRS and CDR2 is YFSETQ. The germline V and J ends were trimmed by 0 bases and 4 bases, with 8 bases remaining between them. The CDR3 spans 14 residues.

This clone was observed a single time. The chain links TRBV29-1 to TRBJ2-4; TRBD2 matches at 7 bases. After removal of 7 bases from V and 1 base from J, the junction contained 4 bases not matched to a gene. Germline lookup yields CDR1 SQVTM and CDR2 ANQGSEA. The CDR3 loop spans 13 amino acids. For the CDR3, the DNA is TGCAGCGCAAGGGACTACGCCAAAAACATTCAGTACTTC. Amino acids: CSARDYAKNIQYF. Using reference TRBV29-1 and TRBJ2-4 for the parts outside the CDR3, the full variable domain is SAVISQKPSRDICQRGTSLTIQCQVDSQVTMMFWYRQQPGQSLTLIATANQGSEATYESGFVIDKFPISRPNLTFSTLTVSNMSPEDSSIYLCSARDYAKNIQYFGAGTRLSVL.

CDR3 DNA: TGCGCCAGCAGCTCCGGACTAGCGGGCCGGTACACAGATACGCAGTATTTT. Protein: CASSSGLAGRYTDTQYF. V usage is TRBV5-1 and J usage is TRBJ2-3; TRBD2 agrees at 11 bases. V shed 3 bases, J shed 2 bases, and the junction held 8 bases outside the gene matches. Germline V gene lookup returns CDR1 SGHRS and CDR2 YFSETQ. CDR3 length equals 17 residues.

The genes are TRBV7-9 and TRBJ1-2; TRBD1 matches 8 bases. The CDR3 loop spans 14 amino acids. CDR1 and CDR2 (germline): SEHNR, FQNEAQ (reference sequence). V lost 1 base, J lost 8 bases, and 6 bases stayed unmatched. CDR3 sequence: CASSLGMTGVGYTF. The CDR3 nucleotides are TGTGCCAGCAGCTTAGGGATGACAGGGGTCGGCTACACCTTC.

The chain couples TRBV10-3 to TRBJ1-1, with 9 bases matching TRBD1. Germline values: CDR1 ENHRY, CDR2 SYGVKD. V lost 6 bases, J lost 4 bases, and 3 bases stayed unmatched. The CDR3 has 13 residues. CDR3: CAISPTGGTEAFF. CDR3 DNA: TGTGCCATCAGCCCGACAGGGGGCACTGAAGCTTTCTTT.

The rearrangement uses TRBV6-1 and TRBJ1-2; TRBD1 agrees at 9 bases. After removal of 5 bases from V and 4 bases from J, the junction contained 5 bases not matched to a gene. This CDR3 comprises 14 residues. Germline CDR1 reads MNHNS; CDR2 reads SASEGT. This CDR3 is CASSRTGEAYGYTF. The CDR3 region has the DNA TGTGCCAGCAGTCGGACAGGGGAGGCCTATGGCTACACCTTC.